This passage covers 20 T cell receptor beta chains from one sample sequenced in a study of control samples from healthy donors and cancer patients. Some clones are missing from TCRdb's copy, which holds only in-frame ones; the method was immunoSEQ multiplex PCR. Of around 68,000 clones in the sample, over 80% are singletons; the top ten hold 15% to 18%. The source material was blood. These receptors came from a man aged 55 to 70 in good health.

The chain carries TRBV29-1 and TRBJ1-1; D uncertain. The V gene lost 2 bases and the J gene lost 1 base, with 14 bases spanning the gap. The CDR3 runs to 15 residues. In germline, CDR1 is SQVTM, CDR2 ANQGSEA. The CDR3 loop is CSVESRRLTNTEAFF. The CDR3 DNA follows: TGCAGCGTTGAAAGTCGGAGACTGACGAACACTGAAGCTTTCTTT.

The rearrangement links TRBV28 to TRBJ2-3; 13 nucleotides agree with TRBD2. V was clipped by 6 bases and J by 5 bases; unmatched bases: 11. The CDR3 is 17 amino acids. In germline, CDR1 is MDHEN, CDR2 SYDVKM. The CDR3 nucleotides read TGTGCCAGCAGCCGCAGGGGACTAGCGGGACCAGGAGATACGCAGTATTTT. Residues: CASSRRGLAGPGDTQYF.

The V and J genes are TRBV3-1 (or the pseudogene TRBV3-2) and TRBJ2-2; D ambiguous. CDR1 is LGHDT, CDR2 YNNKEL, per germline (reference sequence). The CDR3 runs to 17 residues. Trimming removed 0 bases from V and 0 bases from J, with 11 bases in between. For the CDR3, the DNA is TGTGCCAGCAGCCAAGAAAGGTCCCAGGCGAACACCGGGGAGCTGTTTTTT. It translates to CASSQERSQANTGELFF.

This clone came up a few times. The chain combines TRBV6-5 with TRBJ1-4; D gene ambiguous. Germline loops: CDR1 MNHEY, CDR2 SVGAGI. Deletions cut 5 bases from V and 0 bases from J, with 7 bases between. The CDR3 contains 14 residues. The CDR3 DNA reads TGTGCCAGCAGTCGACAAGCAACTAATGAAAAACTGTTTTTT. Translated, it gives CASSRQATNEKLFF.

The chain joins TRBV27 to TRBJ2-2; a possible D gene is TRBD2 (5 bases). V lost 7 bases and J 4 bases, leaving 13 bases between the germline ends. The CDR3 sequence is 14 residues long. Per germline, CDR1 MNHEY and CDR2 SMNVEV (reference sequence). The CDR3 bases are TGTGCCAGCAAGGCCATCCGGGGCACCGGGGAGCTGTTTTTT. This translates into CASKAIRGTGELFF.

The rearrangement uses TRBV4-3 and TRBJ2-3; 8 bases map to TRBD2. CDR3 length equals 17 residues. V shed 3 bases and J 2 bases; nucleotides not matched to a gene: 10. Germline V gene data show CDR1 as LGHNA and CDR2 as YSLEER. The CDR3 region has the DNA TGCGCCAGCAGCCATGGTGGAGCGGGAGCTACCACAGATACGCAGTATTTT. The encoded protein is CASSHGGAGATTDTQYF.

The V and J genes are TRBV6-1 and TRBJ2-2; possible D gene TRBD1, 6 bases. This CDR3 spans 16 amino acids. Trimming took 4 bases from V and 2 from J, leaving 14 bases between them. From germline, CDR1 is MNHNS and CDR2 SASEGT. CDR3 DNA: TGTGCCAGCAGTGTTCTTGCAGGGGCCAACACCGGGGAGCTGTTTTTT. This sequence encodes CASSVLAGANTGELFF.

The gene calls are TRBV12-3 or TRBV12-4 and TRBJ1-6, with D hard to call. The CDR3 runs to 13 residues. V was trimmed by 8 bases and J by 7 bases, leaving 12 bases between them. The CDR3 here is CASVQDGNSPLHF. The CDR3 nucleotides read TGTGCCAGCGTACAAGATGGGAATTCACCCCTCCACTTT.

This clone was recorded only once. The CDR3 DNA sequence: TGTGCCAGCAGCTTCCGGGACAGGGGTTTGAACGGGGAGCTGTTTTTT. This sequence encodes CASSFRDRGLNGELFF. This chain uses TRBV7-9 with TRBJ2-2; TRBD1 matches 10 bases. CDR3 size: 16 residues. In germline, CDR1 is SEHNR, CDR2 FQNEAQ (reference sequence). V shed 3 bases, J shed 7 bases, and the junction held 8 bases outside the gene matches. The full variable domain, with the rest looked up from reference TRBV7-9 and TRBJ2-2, is DTGVSQNPRHKITKRGQNVTFRCDPISEHNRLYWYRQTLGQGPEFLTYFQNEAQLEKSRLLSDRFSAERPKGSFSTLEIQRTEQGDSAMYLCASSFRDRGLNGELFFGEGSRLTVL.

The CDR3 nucleotides are TGTGCCAGCAGCTTAATCAGACTGGGAGCCAAAAACATTCAGTACTTC. Translation: CASSLIRLGAKNIQYF. The chain carries TRBV7-9 and TRBJ2-4; D is uncertain. The CDR3 runs 16 residues. CDR1 and CDR2 (germline): SEHNR, FQNEAQ (reference sequence). The germline V and J ends were trimmed by 2 bases and 0 bases, with 11 bases remaining between them. The variable domain in full, completed from reference TRBV7-9 and TRBJ2-4, reads DTGVSQNPRHKITKRGQNVTFRCDPISEHNRLYWYRQTLGQGPEFLTYFQNEAQLEKSRLLSDRFSAERPKGSFSTLEIQRTEQGDSAMYLCASSLIRLGAKNIQYFGAGTRLSVL.

The CDR3 DNA follows: TGTGCCAGCAGTCCGGGACTAGCGGGAGGGCCGGTGAACGAGCAGTACTTC. It encodes CASSPGLAGGPVNEQYF. V gene TRBV2 combines with J gene TRBJ2-7, with 16 bases matching TRBD2. The junction had 9 bases not matched to a gene; V was cut back by 5 bases and J by 5 bases. The CDR3 extends over 17 amino acids. CDR1 is SNHLY and CDR2 is FYNNEI in the germline V gene.

The chain uses TRBV9 and TRBJ2-7; 9 nucleotides match TRBD2. With V trimmed by 0 bases and J by 3 bases, 7 bases remained unmatched. The length of the CDR3 is 16 residues. Germline V CDR1 and CDR2: SGDLS, YYNGEE. CDR3 sequence reads: CASSVGAGGRVYEQYF. The CDR3 DNA reads TGTGCCAGCAGCGTAGGAGCGGGGGGAAGAGTCTACGAGCAGTACTTC. Variable domain in full (rest from reference TRBV9 and TRBJ2-7): DSGVTQTPKHLITATGQRVTLRCSPRSGDLSVYWYQQSLDQGLQFLIQYYNGEERAKGNILERFSAQQFPDLHSELNLSSLELGDSALYFCASSVGAGGRVYEQYFGPGTRLTVT.

This rearrangement joins TRBV19 to TRBJ2-7, with D possibly being TRBD1 or TRBD2 (6 bases each). Germline assignment: CDR1 LNHDA and CDR2 SQIVND (reference sequence). The CDR3 is 15 residues long. V was cut by 3 bases and J by 8 bases, with 20 bases left in between. CDR3 in amino acids: CASSMGGTGLEKQYF. The CDR3, as DNA: TGTGCCAGTAGTATGGGGGGAACAGGGCTGGAAAAGCAGTACTTC. The variable domain in full, with the rest retrieved from reference TRBV19 and TRBJ2-7, is DGGITQSPKYLFRKEGQNVTLSCEQNLNHDAMYWYRQDPGQGLRLIYYSQIVNDFQKGDIAEGYSVSREKKESFPLTVTSAQKNPTAFYLCASSMGGTGLEKQYFGPGTRLTVT.

The V gene is TRBV2, the J gene TRBJ1-2; D unresolved. V was clipped by 2 bases and J by 4 bases, with 5 bases between them. The CDR3 is 12 amino acids. CDR1 and CDR2 (germline): SNHLY, FYNNEI. The DNA of the CDR3 is TGTGCCAGCAGTGAAAGTTCCTATGGCTACACCTTC. Translated: CASSESSYGYTF.

Regarding this clone: Distinct nucleotide sequences in the sample also encode this CDR3. The V gene is TRBV19, the J gene TRBJ1-3, with 7 bases that match TRBD1. Germline V lookup: CDR1 LNHDA, CDR2 SQIVND (reference sequence). The CDR3 is 14 residues long. With 8 bases clipped from V and 0 bases from J, the junction kept 4 bases outside the gene matches. The CDR3 region is CASSTGSSGNTIYF. As DNA, the CDR3 is TGTGCCAGTTCGACAGGGAGCTCTGGAAACACCATATATTTT.

Ten or more counts support this clone. V usage is TRBV18 and J usage is TRBJ1-2; TRBD1 matches at 9 bases. The length of the CDR3 is 19 residues. Trimming removed 2 bases from V and 4 bases from J; junction bases left unmatched: 17. Germline V gene sequence: CDR1 KGHSH, CDR2 LQKENI. The CDR3 reads CASSPSGGTGNLHSYGYTF. For the CDR3, the DNA is TGTGCCAGCTCACCAAGCGGCGGGACAGGGAACCTACATTCCTATGGCTACACCTTC.

This sequence joins TRBV6-5 and TRBJ2-2; D gene unclear. From germline, CDR1 is MNHEY and CDR2 SVGAGI. Deletions cut 0 bases from V and 6 bases from J, with 11 bases between. The CDR3 is made up of 15 amino acids. Written as DNA, the CDR3 is TGTGCCAGCAGTTACTCCCGGCCACAATCCGGGGAGCTGTTTTTT. Amino acids: CASSYSRPQSGELFF.

V and J are TRBV9 and TRBJ1-1, with a tentative D call TRBD1 (5 bases). Germline CDR1 SGDLS, CDR2 YYNGEE. The V gene lost 3 bases and the J gene lost 1 base, with 10 bases spanning the gap. This CDR3 is built from 14 residues. CDR3 region: CASSARQWNTEAFF. CDR3 bases: TGTGCCAGCAGCGCCCGACAGTGGAACACTGAAGCTTTCTTT.

The chain joins TRBV21-1 to TRBJ1-6. TRBV21-1 is a documented pseudogene. This CDR3 contains 16 residues. CDR3 sequence reads: CASSKARGPYNSPLHF. In DNA form, the CDR3 reads TGTGCCAGCAGCAAAGCCCGGGGTCCCTATAATTCACCCCTCCACTTT.

This chain joins TRBV10-3 and TRBJ2-3; the D is unclear. CDR1 and CDR2 (germline): ENHRY, SYGVKD. This CDR3 has 10 residues. The ends were cut back, 8 bases at V and 3 bases at J, with 3 bases in the middle. CDR3 sequence: CAIGTDTQYF. DNA of the CDR3: TGTGCCATCGGAACAGATACGCAGTATTTT.